Included here is one T cell receptor beta chain sequence, with context. Its antigen is currently not known. Within one base of it there is no much larger clone, and no base qualities were kept. This specimen's time point label, per the study, means: about 4 weeks on oral tofacitinib. The treatment or condition tag for this specimen amounts to: oral pan-JAK inhibitor, 5-10 mg twice daily. Peripheral blood and lesional scalp punch biopsies were obtained from patients with alopecia areata. PBMCs were separated by density centrifugation and stained for CD3, CD4 and CD8, after which CD4+ and CD8+ T cells were sorted on a FACSAria. Receptor amplification or capture employed the immunoSEQ multiplex PCR assay. For TCR sequencing, RNA was extracted from every sample and reverse transcribed into cDNA to serve as template. First-strand cDNA was synthesized using SuperScript III with a 2:1 mix of oligo-dT and random hexamers. A synthetic immune receptor repertoire was used to gauge amplification bias, and whatever bias remained was removed computationally. As for the original processing: After raw reads were preprocessed to remove errors, the CDR3 was defined following IMGT conventions as running from the conserved cysteine to phenylalanine. To get clonality, Shannon entropy was normalized by log2 of the number of productive unique TCRs and the result was subtracted from 1. Whether each scalp clone was CD4 or CD8 was inferred by checking scalp TCRbeta sequences against the CD4 and CD8 repertoires from sorted blood. TCRdb's version of the immuneACCESS table is confined to in-frame rearrangements and falls short of the full clone set. An unresolved V gene accounts for under half of the shortfall where checked; the remainder is of unknown origin. That table is the source of V, J and clone size, and D and trimming were worked out from the DNA. This sample comprises approximately 210,000 clones, around three fifths of them detected only once. Clones ranked in the top ten supply more than 3.5% of the sample.

This sample is part of a study of CD8+ T cells in alopecia areata listed by TCRdb under 2018. A note on the overall study: The treated patients took part in an open-label pilot trial in which moderate-to-severe alopecia areata was treated with oral tofacitinib at 5 to 10 mg twice daily. Tofacitinib was given for 6 to 18 months, followed by 6 months of follow-up off drug to assess delayed response and recurrence. In treated patients, disease severity was measured using the SALT score, which gives the percentage of scalp surface area affected. The study used high-throughput TCRbeta sequencing to examine T cell clonal expansion in alopecia areata, in both the C3H/HeJ mouse model and human patients. On the human side, TCRbeta sequencing was run on scalp tissue and on sorted CD4+ and CD8+ peripheral blood T cells from healthy controls and from alopecia areata patients with either patchy or totalis/universalis disease. Tofacitinib-treated patients had biopsies at baseline and at 4 and 24 weeks of treatment, with a later scalp biopsy in several patients. Scalp clonality was compared among normal scalp (n=4), patchy alopecia areata scalp (n=8), and alopecia totalis/universalis scalp (n=8). RNA was extracted with the PAXgene miRNA kit for fixed scalp, the miRNeasy kit for PBMCs, and the RNeasy kit for mouse skin. TCRbeta CDR3 regions were amplified by immunoSEQ multiplex PCR with 35 Vbeta forward and 13 Jbeta reverse primers.

The study at large found these results: TCR sequences shared between patients were less clear than in mice, possibly partly because of HLA diversity in the patient population. Unlike mouse skin, which is dominated by gammadelta T cells, normal human skin has resident alphabeta T cells that are also sequenced, and this complicates analysis of the scalp TCR repertoire. Because the treated cohort was small and had only one nonresponder, larger studies are needed to examine links between baseline CD8+ expansion and response. Higher clonality and more expanded CD8+ clones were observed in lesional scalp than in normal scalp, particularly in alopecia totalis/universalis, a finding suggestive of antigenic drive. Many expanded lesional clones were found to persist in scalp and blood during tofacitinib treatment, and relapse after treatment cessation may be partly explained by this persistence. With tofacitinib, both scalp clonality and the number of expanded CD8+ clones among the top 100 scalp clones went down significantly.

The sample here was CD4+ T cells sorted from blood, taken at week 4, from a patient treated with tofacitinib. The clonotype originates from a human donor with alopecia areata.

The CDR3 in this case is CASSAQSSTDTQYF. Here is the DNA: TGTGCCAGCAGCGCCCAAAGCTCCACAGATACGCAGTATTTT. Rearrangement joined TRBV7-2 to TRBJ2-3; the D gene assignment is ambiguous. The CDR3 runs 14 residues from the cysteine to the phenylalanine. Left in the record is the CDR3 DNA by itself, 42 bases read in frame from the first base. The germline V gene provides CDR1 SGHTA and CDR2 FQGNSA. Trimming costs V 5 bases and J 2 bases, and their ends lie 11 bases apart.